Included here is one T cell receptor (beta chain) sequence, with context. Its recognized antigen is unknown. No much larger clonotype is one base removed from it; base qualities were not supplied. TCRbeta CDR3 regions were amplified from genomic DNA using the immunoSEQ Assay, a bias-controlled multiplex PCR. The study's own analysis went as follows. The number of nucleated cells in each sample was estimated from the amplification of reference gene primers within the assay. Sequence reads were collapsed and filtered to measure the absolute abundance of every unique TCRbeta CDR3 rearrangement. Productive Simpson clonality was computed per sample as the square root of Simpson's diversity index over productive rearrangements. TCRdb provides this immuneACCESS table in a form limited to in-frame rearrangements. Some clones are lacking; in checked studies, under half of them reflect an unresolved V gene, and why the rest are absent is not known. V and J calls and clone size are copied from that table; D and trimming were computed from the DNA. In all, the sample holds 300,000 to 450,000 clones, and more than 75% of those were seen once. The ten largest account for roughly 1.2% of the sample.

Enrolling through a virtual design, the prospective study's participants ranged in age from roughly 18 to 89 years and lived across 24 United States geographic areas. In the prospective study, cohorts were assigned on the basis of participant-reported clinical history obtained from a screening survey and a study questionnaire. ImmuneRACE Cohort 3 recovered participants were defined by two consecutive negative NP/OP PCR tests, healthcare professional clearance, or symptom resolution. Each participant in the prospective study had whole blood, serum and a nasopharyngeal or oropharyngeal swab collected by mobile phlebotomists. Participants in the prospective study had the option to provide additional blood draws and questionnaires over a roughly 2-month period. Blood samples from the prospective study were shipped frozen or at room temperature prior to DNA extraction. Including cysteine and phenylalanine, the CDR3 has 18 amino acids. CDR3 DNA only is kept here, 54 bases in frame from base 1. In the germline V gene (reference sequence), CDR1 corresponds to LGHDT and CDR2 to YNNKEL. V is trimmed back by 1 base and J by 1 base, and the junction contains 8 bases that no gene match accounts for.

The entry originates in a study of blood T cell repertoires in COVID-19 (TCRdb year 2020). As for the study more broadly: The collaborator samples originated in the United States, Italy and Spain and spanned the acute and convalescent phases of COVID-19. The dataset comprised deeply sampled blood TCRbeta repertoires from subjects exposed to, actively infected with, or recovered from COVID-19. The material from the prospective study consisted of cDNA or gDNA derived from T cells, B-cell-depleted T cells, or PBMCs. The repertoires were released in a freely available public database intended as a resource for research on the immune response to SARS-CoV-2. Where HLA class I and class II types were available, the types were taken from metadata supplied by the sample provider, not from assay-based typing. A de-identified subject ID, COVID-19 status, age in years and sex were almost always included in the sample metadata. Samples were obtained from the ongoing ImmuneRACE study (first 160 participants) and from over a thousand subjects provided by 6 global collaborators.

General study outcomes and caveats: How much clinical and demographic metadata was included differed by source and by participant, and the metadata was provided uncurated.

Sequenced material: PBMCs or T cells enriched from blood (not recorded which). The TCR sequence derives from a woman aged 18-35 years who had recovered from COVID-19. Here the chain combines TRBV3-1 (or the pseudogene TRBV3-2) and TRBJ2-2; 8 bases in the junction line up with TRBD2. The base sequence is TGTGCCAGCAGCCAAGCCTCTCCTAGCGGGTGGAACACCGGGGAGCTGTTTTTT. Its translation reads: CASSQASPSGWNTGELFF.